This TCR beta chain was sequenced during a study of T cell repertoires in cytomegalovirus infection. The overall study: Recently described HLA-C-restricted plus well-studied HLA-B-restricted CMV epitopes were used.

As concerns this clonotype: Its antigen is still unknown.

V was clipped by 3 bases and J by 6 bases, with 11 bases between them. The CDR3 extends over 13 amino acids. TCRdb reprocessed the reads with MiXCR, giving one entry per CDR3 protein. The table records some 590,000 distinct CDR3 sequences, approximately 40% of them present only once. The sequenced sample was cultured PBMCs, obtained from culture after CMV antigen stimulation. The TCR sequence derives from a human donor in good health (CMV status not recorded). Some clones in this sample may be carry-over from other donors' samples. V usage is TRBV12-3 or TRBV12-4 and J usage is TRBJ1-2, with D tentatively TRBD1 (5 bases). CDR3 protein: CASSFGGEDGYTF. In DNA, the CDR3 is TGTGCCAGCAGTTTTGGGGGAGAGGATGGCTACACCTTC.